This TCR beta chain was sequenced during a study of T cell changes during pregnancy in multiple sclerosis. Assay: immunoSEQ multiplex PCR; the TCRdb copy retains only in-frame clones and omits some. The sample lists 65,000 to 85,000 clones; approximately 91% were seen once. Per the germline V gene, CDR1 is MNHEY and CDR2 is SVGAGI. CDR3 size: 16 residues. V was clipped by 2 bases and J by 5 bases, with 15 bases between them. This TCR was recovered from a female donor with multiple sclerosis, enrolled in a pregnancy study. The starting material was CD4+ T cells from peripheral blood mononuclear cells, obtained after pregnancy. This chain connects TRBV6-5 to TRBJ2-2; D is possibly TRBD1 (5 bases). The CDR3 loop is CASSYIQGLGTGELFF. The CDR3 DNA is TGTGCCAGCAGTTACATCCAGGGCCTGGGGACCGGGGAGCTGTTTTTT.